This T cell receptor beta chain was identified during a study of Ad26.COV2.S vaccination and SARS-CoV-2 variants. The wider study: Donor got 5x10^10 or 1x10^11 viral particles of Ad26.COV2.S.

The repertoire was sequenced with immunoSEQ multiplex PCR; TCRdb's copy has only in-frame clones and lacks some. The data show over 250,000 clones, with 87% seen just once and about 3.1% held by the top ten. As to treatment: 15 to 20 received Ad26.COV2.S at low or high dose, single or two shots; five or six received placebo; per-sample allocation not given. Day 63 after the first injection of vaccine or placebo was the sampling time. An Ad26 vector expressing Wuhan-strain SARS-CoV-2 spike constituted the vaccine. Germline loops: CDR1 MGHRA, CDR2 YSYEKL. CDR3 length: 12 amino acids. V was clipped by 1 base and J by 7 bases, with 5 bases between them. A note on this clone: Its antigen is not identified.

Study findings and constraints: An underestimation of total T cell responses may have resulted from the TCR breadth and depth analyses.

This material consisted of peripheral blood, taken in a trial of Ad26.COV2.S vaccine versus placebo. This rearrangement joins TRBV4-1 to TRBJ2-1; the D gene is possibly TRBD2 (5 bases). The clonotype was recovered from a person between 18 and 59 years old who received the Ad26.COV2.S COVID-19 vaccine or a placebo. The CDR3 sequence is CASSQGGNEQFF. For the CDR3, the DNA is TGCGCCAGCAGCCAAGGAGGGAATGAGCAGTTCTTC.